A single sample gave rise to the 9 T cell receptor beta chains below, sequenced in a study of CD8+CD57+ T cells in acquired aplastic anemia (dated by TCRdb to the late 2010s). For sequencing, an Illumina HiSeq 2000 was employed. TCR beta VDJ combination and CDR3 sequence profiling used genomic DNA as the template. The public reads were run again by TCRdb, first through fastp at Q25 and then through MiXCR, and only productive beta chains were kept. One record per CDR3 amino acid sequence lists the most common genes and DNA. The sample table holds around 160,000 distinct CDR3 sequences, of which less than 60% were seen once. The ten top clones hold roughly 3.1% of the sample. Patients chosen for sequencing had shown expansion of CD8+CD57+ cells by flow cytometry. The sequenced sample consisted of sorted CD4+, CD8+, or CD8+CD57+ T cells (not recorded which) from PBMCs. These receptor sequences come from a human donor with aplastic anemia.

This chain joins TRBV2 and TRBJ2-7; tentatively, D is TRBD1 (6 bases). The V gene lost 4 bases and the J gene lost 2 bases, with 9 bases spanning the gap. Germline V CDR1 and CDR2: SNHLY, FYNNEI. The CDR3 runs 13 residues. The CDR3, as DNA: TGTGCCAGCAGTGGCAGGGGACCCTACGAGCAGTACTTC. Translation: CASSGRGPYEQYF.

This clonotype was seen ten or more times. The chain links TRBV7-2 to TRBJ2-7, with TRBD1 matching over 8 bases. The trim removed 6 bases at V and 2 bases at J, leaving 3 bases unmatched. CDR1 SGHTA and CDR2 FQGNSA come from the germline V gene. The CDR3 length is 13 residues. The CDR3 loop reads CASSPGGPYEQYF. CDR3 DNA sequence: TGTGCCAGCAGTCCAGGGGGCCCCTACGAGCAGTACTTC. Together with reference TRBV7-2 and TRBJ2-7, the CDR3 gives the full variable domain: GAGVSQSPSNKVTEKGKDVELRCDPISGHTALYWYRQSLGQGLEFLIYFQGNSAPDKSGLPSDRFSAERTGGSVSTLTIQRTQQEDSAVYLCASSPGGPYEQYFGPGTRLTVT.

This clonotype was counted ten times or more. CDR3 sequence: CASSELAGAYNEQFF. CDR3 DNA: TGCGCCAGCAGCGAACTAGCGGGTGCCTACAATGAGCAGTTCTTC. The chain joins TRBV5-1 to TRBJ2-1, with 9 bases lining up with TRBD2. Losses at the gene ends were 4 bases for V and 2 bases for J; bases not matched to a gene: 4. There are 15 residues in the CDR3. Germline V lookup: CDR1 SGHRS, CDR2 YFSETQ.

The chain recombines TRBV7-9 with TRBJ1-5; D is unresolved. Trimming removed 0 bases from V and 2 bases from J, with 8 bases in between. The CDR3 has 15 amino acids. Germline CDR1 SEHNR, CDR2 FQNEAQ (reference sequence). This CDR3 is CASSLAQMGNQPQHF. CDR3 in DNA: TGTGCCAGCAGCTTAGCCCAGATGGGCAATCAGCCCCAGCATTTT.

This clonotype was counted ten times or more. This chain connects TRBV19 to TRBJ2-3; 8 bases match TRBD1. The V and J ends lost 4 bases and 4 bases, in that order; junction bases with no gene match: 13. Germline lookup yields CDR1 LNHDA and CDR2 SQIVND (reference sequence). The CDR3 has 17 residues. CDR3 amino acids: CASSRTPGTGEADTQYF. The CDR3 DNA reads TGTGCCAGTAGTAGGACCCCCGGGACAGGCGAAGCAGATACGCAGTATTTT.

The chain combines TRBV10-3 with TRBJ2-1; 12 bases map to TRBD2. The CDR3 has 16 amino acids. Looked up from germline, CDR1 is ENHRY and CDR2 is SYGVKD. V lost 1 base to trimming and J lost 4 bases; unmatched junction nucleotides: 2. For the CDR3, the DNA is TGTGCCATCAGTGAGTGGACTAGCGGGGCGTACAATGAGCAGTTCTTC. Amino acid sequence: CAISEWTSGAYNEQFF.

The chain uses TRBV2 and TRBJ2-5; D gene uncertain. V lost 4 bases to trimming and J lost 4 bases, with 10 bases between them. The germline V gene encodes CDR1 SNHLY and CDR2 FYNNEI. This CDR3 comprises 13 residues. The DNA of the CDR3 is TGTGCCAGCAGTGCCCCGGCACCAGAGACCCAGTACTTC. This sequence encodes CASSAPAPETQYF.

The gene calls are TRBV12-3 or TRBV12-4 and TRBJ2-7; D not resolved. V dropped 1 base and J dropped 2 bases, with 6 bases sitting between them. The CDR3 length is 13 residues. The CDR3 is CASSLDRTYEQYF. For the CDR3, the DNA is TGTGCCAGCAGTTTAGATCGAACCTACGAGCAGTACTTC.

Concerning this clonotype itself: Compared with germline, one end of the junction differs, possibly owing to a read error. V usage is TRBV7-9 and J usage is TRBJ1-1, with D unresolved. Germline CDR1 is SEHNR and CDR2 is FQNEAQ (reference sequence). The CDR3 consists of 15 residues. Here the CDR3 reads CASATLGFRDTEVFF. CDR3 bases: TGTGCCAGCGCAACACTAGGGTTCCGTGACACTGAAGTTTTCTTT.